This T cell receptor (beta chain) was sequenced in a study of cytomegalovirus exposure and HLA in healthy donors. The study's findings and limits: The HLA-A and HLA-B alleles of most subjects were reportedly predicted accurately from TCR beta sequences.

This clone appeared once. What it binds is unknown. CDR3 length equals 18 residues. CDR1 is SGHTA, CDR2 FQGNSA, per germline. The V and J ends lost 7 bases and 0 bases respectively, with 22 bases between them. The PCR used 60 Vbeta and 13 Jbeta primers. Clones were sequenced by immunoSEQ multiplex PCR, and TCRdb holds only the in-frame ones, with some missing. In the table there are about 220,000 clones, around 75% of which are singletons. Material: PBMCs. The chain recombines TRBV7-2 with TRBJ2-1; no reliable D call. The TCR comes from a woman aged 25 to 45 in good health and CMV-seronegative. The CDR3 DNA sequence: TGTGCCAGCATCAAGGAGACTTCCGCGGATCTCTCCTACAATGAGCAGTTCTTC. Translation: CASIKETSADLSYNEQFF.